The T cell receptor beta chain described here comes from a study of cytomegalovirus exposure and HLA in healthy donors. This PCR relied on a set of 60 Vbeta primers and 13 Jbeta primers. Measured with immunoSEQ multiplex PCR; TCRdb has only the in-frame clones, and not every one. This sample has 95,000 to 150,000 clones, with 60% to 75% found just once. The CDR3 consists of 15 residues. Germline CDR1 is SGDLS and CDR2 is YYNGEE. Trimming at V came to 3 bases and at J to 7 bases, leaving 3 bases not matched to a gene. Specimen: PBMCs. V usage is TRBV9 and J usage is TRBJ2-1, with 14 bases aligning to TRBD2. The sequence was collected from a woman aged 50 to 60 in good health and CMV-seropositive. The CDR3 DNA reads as TGTGCCAGCAGCGGGAGGACTAGCGGGAGGAATGAGCAGTTCTTC. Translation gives CASSGRTSGRNEQFF. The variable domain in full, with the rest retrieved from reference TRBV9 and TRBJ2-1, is DSGVTQTPKHLITATGQRVTLRCSPRSGDLSVYWYQQSLDQGLQFLIQYYNGEERAKGNILERFSAQQFPDLHSELNLSSLELGDSALYFCASSGRTSGRNEQFFGPGTRLTVL.